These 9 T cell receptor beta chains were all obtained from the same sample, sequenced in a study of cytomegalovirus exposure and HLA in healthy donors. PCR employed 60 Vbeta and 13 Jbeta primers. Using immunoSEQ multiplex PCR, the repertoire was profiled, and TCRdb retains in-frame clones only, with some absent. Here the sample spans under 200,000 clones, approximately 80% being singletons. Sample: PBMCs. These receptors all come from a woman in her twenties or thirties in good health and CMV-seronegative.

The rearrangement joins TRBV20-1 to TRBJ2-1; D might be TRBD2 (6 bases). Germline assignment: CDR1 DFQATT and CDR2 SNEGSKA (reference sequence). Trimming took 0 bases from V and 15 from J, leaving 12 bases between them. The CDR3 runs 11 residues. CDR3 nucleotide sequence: TGCAGTGCTAGAGATCGCGGGGCCGGGTTCTTC. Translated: CSARDRGAGFF.

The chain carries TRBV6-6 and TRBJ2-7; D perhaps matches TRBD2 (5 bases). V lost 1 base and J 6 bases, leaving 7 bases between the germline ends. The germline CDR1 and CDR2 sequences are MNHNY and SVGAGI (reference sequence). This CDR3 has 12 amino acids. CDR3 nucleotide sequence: TGTGCCAGCAGTTACTTCCGGGGCGAGCAGTACTTC. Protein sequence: CASSYFRGEQYF.

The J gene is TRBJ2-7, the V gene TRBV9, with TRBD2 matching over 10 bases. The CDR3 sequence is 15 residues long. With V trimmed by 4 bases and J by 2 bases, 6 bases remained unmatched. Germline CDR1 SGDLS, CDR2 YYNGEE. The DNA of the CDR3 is TGTGCCAGCAGCTCTAGCGGGAGTTCTGCCTACGAGCAGTACTTC. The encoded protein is CASSSSGSSAYEQYF. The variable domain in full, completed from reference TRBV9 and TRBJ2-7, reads DSGVTQTPKHLITATGQRVTLRCSPRSGDLSVYWYQQSLDQGLQFLIQYYNGEERAKGNILERFSAQQFPDLHSELNLSSLELGDSALYFCASSSSGSSAYEQYFGPGTRLTVT.

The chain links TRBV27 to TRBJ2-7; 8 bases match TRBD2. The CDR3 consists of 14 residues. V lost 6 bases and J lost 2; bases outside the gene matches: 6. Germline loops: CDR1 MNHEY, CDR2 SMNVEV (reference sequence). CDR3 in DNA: TGTGCCAGCAGACCGGGACTAGGGGCCTACGAGCAGTACTTC. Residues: CASRPGLGAYEQYF.

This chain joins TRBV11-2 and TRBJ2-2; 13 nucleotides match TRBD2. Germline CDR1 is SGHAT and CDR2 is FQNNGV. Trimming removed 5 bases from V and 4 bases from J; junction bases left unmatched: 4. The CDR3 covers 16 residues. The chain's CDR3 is CASSTGLAGVTGELFF. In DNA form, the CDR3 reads TGTGCCAGCAGCACCGGACTAGCGGGAGTCACCGGGGAGCTGTTTTTT. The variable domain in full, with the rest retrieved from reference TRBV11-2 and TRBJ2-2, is EAGVAQSPRYKIIEKRQSVAFWCNPISGHATLYWYQQILGQGPKLLIQFQNNGVVDDSQLPKDRFSAERLKGVDSTLKIQPAKLEDSAVYLCASSTGLAGVTGELFFGEGSRLTVL.

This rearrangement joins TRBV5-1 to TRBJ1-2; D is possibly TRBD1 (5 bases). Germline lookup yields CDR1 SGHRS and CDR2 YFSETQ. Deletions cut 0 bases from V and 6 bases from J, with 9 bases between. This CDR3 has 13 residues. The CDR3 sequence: CASSLAGRDGYTF. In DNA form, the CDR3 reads TGCGCCAGCAGCTTGGCAGGGAGGGATGGCTACACCTTC. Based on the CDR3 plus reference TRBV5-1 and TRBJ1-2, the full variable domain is KAGVTQTPRYLIKTRGQQVTLSCSPISGHRSVSWYQQTPGQGLQFLFEYFSETQRNKGNFPGRFSGRQFSNSRSEMNVSTLELGDSALYLCASSLAGRDGYTFGSGTRLTVV.

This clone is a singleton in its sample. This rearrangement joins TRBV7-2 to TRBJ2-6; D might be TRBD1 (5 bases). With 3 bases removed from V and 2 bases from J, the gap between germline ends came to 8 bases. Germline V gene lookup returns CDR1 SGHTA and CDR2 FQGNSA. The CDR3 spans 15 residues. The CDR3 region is CASSFKGAGANVLTF. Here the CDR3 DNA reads TGTGCCAGCAGCTTCAAAGGGGCTGGGGCCAACGTCCTGACTTTC. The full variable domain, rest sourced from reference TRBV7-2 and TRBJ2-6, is GAGVSQSPSNKVTEKGKDVELRCDPISGHTALYWYRQSLGQGLEFLIYFQGNSAPDKSGLPSDRFSAERTGGSVSTLTIQRTQQEDSAVYLCASSFKGAGANVLTFGAGSRLTVL.

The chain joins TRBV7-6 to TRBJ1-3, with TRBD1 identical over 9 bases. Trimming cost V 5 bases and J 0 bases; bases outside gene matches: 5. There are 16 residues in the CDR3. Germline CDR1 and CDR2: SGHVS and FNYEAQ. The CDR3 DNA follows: TGTGCCAGCAGCAGGGGACAGGGCGGCTCTGGAAACACCATATATTTT. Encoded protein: CASSRGQGGSGNTIYF.

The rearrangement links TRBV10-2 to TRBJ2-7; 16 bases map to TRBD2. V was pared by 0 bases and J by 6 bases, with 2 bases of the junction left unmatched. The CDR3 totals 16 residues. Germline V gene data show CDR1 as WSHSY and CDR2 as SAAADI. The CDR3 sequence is CASSESGLAGGREQYF. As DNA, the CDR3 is TGCGCCAGCAGTGAGTCGGGACTAGCGGGGGGGCGCGAGCAGTACTTC.